This T cell receptor (beta chain) derives from a study of blood T cell repertoires in COVID-19. The wider study: Researchers got acute and convalescent COVID-19 samples from the United States, Italy and Spain. PBMCs, B-cell-depleted T cells, or T cells provided the cDNA or gDNA that made up the material.

How the authors handled the data: Nucleated cell counts were estimated from reference gene primer amplification. Repertoires were generated with immunoSEQ multiplex PCR, while TCRdb's copy carries only in-frame clones and drops some. V and J calls and clone size are those listed in that table; D and trimming were worked out from the DNA. In the table there are around 120,000 clones, roughly 79% of which are singletons. The ends were cut back, 4 bases at V and 1 base at J, with 5 bases in the middle. The CDR3 is 11 amino acids. The germline V gene encodes CDR1 DFQATT and CDR2 SNEGSKA (reference sequence).

This TCR came from a man between 65 and 85 years old with active or convalescent COVID-19. The chain couples TRBV20-1 to TRBJ2-7; D not resolved. Sample: peripheral blood. In nucleotides, the CDR3 is TGCAGTGCTAAGGAGTCCTACGAGCAGTACTTC. The encoded protein is CSAKESYEQYF.